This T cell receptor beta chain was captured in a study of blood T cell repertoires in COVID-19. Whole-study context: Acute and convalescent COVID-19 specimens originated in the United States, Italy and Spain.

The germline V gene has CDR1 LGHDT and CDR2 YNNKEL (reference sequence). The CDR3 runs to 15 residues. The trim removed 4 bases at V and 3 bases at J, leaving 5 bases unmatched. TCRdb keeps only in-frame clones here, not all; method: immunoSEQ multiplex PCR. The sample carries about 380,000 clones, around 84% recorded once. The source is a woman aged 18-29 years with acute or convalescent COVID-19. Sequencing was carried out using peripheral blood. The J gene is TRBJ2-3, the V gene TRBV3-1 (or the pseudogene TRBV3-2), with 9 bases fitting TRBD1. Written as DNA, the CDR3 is TGTGCCAGCAGCCTCGGACAGGGGAGAACAGATACGCAGTATTTT. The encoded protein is CASSLGQGRTDTQYF.